This is a list of T cell receptor beta chains from one sample in a study of OX40 agonist ivuxolimab in advanced cancers. Some clones are missing from TCRdb's copy, which holds only in-frame ones; the method was immunoSEQ multiplex PCR. The table records over 50,000 clones, around 87% of them present only once. The material was CD4+ or CD8+ T cells sorted from blood, obtained in a trial of the OX40 agonist ivuxolimab. The receptors here all came from an adult with an advanced solid tumor such as melanoma, head and neck, liver or kidney cancer. Both conserved end residues are part of each CDR3. The order of the fields is J gene, clone size, V gene, D gene, CDR3 protein, CDR3 DNA. D genes are given only for firm matches. Expanded clones get a size class; other rows say once, few or many, or leave the size out.

TRBJ1-2,-,TRBV27,-,CASSLNPRQGYTF,TGTGCCAGCAGTTTAAATCCTAGGCAAGGCTACACCTTC
TRBJ2-1,-,TRBV5-1,TRBD1,CASSPPDRYLDNEQFF,TGCGCCAGCAGCCCCCCGGACAGGTATCTCGACAATGAGCAGTTCTTC
TRBJ1-6,-,TRBV9,-,CASSPGSAGSPLHF,TGTGCCAGCAGCCCAGGGTCCGCGGGTTCACCCCTCCACTTT
TRBJ2-7,-,TRBV25-1,-,CASSFLHEQYF,TGTGCCAGCAGTTTCCTACACGAGCAGTACTTC
TRBJ1-1,-,TRBV7-6,-,CASSLAGQRFMNTEAFF,TGTGCCAGCAGCTTAGCCGGTCAGAGGTTTATGAACACTGAAGCTTTCTTT
TRBJ1-2,once,TRBV10-1,-,CASSDAETPWGYTF,TGCGCCAGCAGTGACGCAGAGACTCCATGGGGCTACACCTTC
TRBJ2-1,-,TRBV7-6,-,CASSLVGDSLYNEQFF,TGTGCCAGCAGCTTGGTGGGGGATTCCCTCTACAATGAGCAGTTCTTC
TRBJ1-1,-,TRBV27,-,CASSLSQATEAFF,TGTGCCAGCAGTTTATCGCAGGCCACTGAAGCTTTCTTT
TRBJ2-3,-,TRBV7-8,TRBD2,CASSRRIERGATRDSTDTQYF,TGTGCCAGCAGCCGCCGGATCGAGCGGGGGGCGACCCGAGATAGCACAGATACGCAGTATTTT
TRBJ1-2,-,TRBV29-1,-,CSVEDPKGANYGYTF,TGCAGCGTTGAAGATCCCAAAGGGGCGAACTATGGCTACACCTTC
TRBJ2-2,-,TRBV6-5,-,CASSSGTGELFF,TGTGCCAGCAGTTCGGGGACCGGGGAGCTGTTTTTT
TRBJ2-5,-,TRBV19,-,CASSRRGNQETQYF,TGTGCCAGTAGTCGGAGGGGGAATCAAGAGACCCAGTACTTC
TRBJ2-7,-,TRBV19,-,CASSTKGHTIYEQYF,TGTGCCAGTAGCACCAAGGGACACACTATCTACGAGCAGTACTTC
TRBJ2-7,-,TRBV5-1,TRBD1,CASSLREDRGSFYEQYF,TGCGCCAGCAGCTTGCGGGAGGACAGGGGAAGTTTCTACGAGCAGTACTTC
TRBJ2-7,-,TRBV27,TRBD1,CASSFGTGGYEQYF,TGTGCCAGCAGTTTTGGGACAGGGGGCTACGAGCAGTACTTC
TRBJ2-4,-,TRBV10-2,-,CASTEAGDLAKNIQYF,TGCGCCAGCACCGAGGCAGGGGATCTAGCCAAAAACATTCAGTACTTC
TRBJ1-1,-,TRBV4-1,-,CASSQVSQMNTEAFF,TGCGCCAGCAGCCAAGTTAGTCAGATGAACACTGAAGCTTTCTTT
TRBJ1-1,few,TRBV9,-,CASSVEDRLRDTEAFF,TGTGCCAGCAGCGTAGAAGACAGGCTGAGGGACACTGAAGCTTTCTTT
TRBJ2-7,-,TRBV11-2,-,CASSLDQISF,TGTGCCAGCAGCTTAGACCAAATCTCCTTC
TRBJ2-2,-,TRBV19,-,CASSIKVNTGELFF,TGTGCCAGTAGTATAAAGGTGAACACCGGGGAGCTGTTTTTT
TRBJ2-5,-,TRBV9,TRBD1,CASSVGRGQETQYF,TGTGCCAGCAGCGTAGGCAGGGGGCAAGAGACCCAGTACTTC
TRBJ1-5,-,TRBV4-1,-,CASSQERPPGNQPQHF,TGCGCCAGCAGCCAAGAAAGGCCGCCCGGCAATCAGCCCCAGCATTTT
TRBJ2-7,once,TRBV9,-,CASSVGSSTYEQYF,TGTGCCAGCAGCGTAGGCTCCTCCACCTACGAGCAGTACTTC
TRBJ2-1,-,TRBV11-3,TRBD2,CASSTRLAGAGGEQFF,TGTGCCAGCAGCACTAGGTTAGCGGGGGCCGGTGGTGAGCAGTTCTTC
TRBJ2-2,-,TRBV4-2,-,CASSQELAGELFF,TGTGCCAGCAGCCAAGAGTTGGCCGGGGAGCTGTTTTTT
TRBJ1-2,-,TRBV19,TRBD1,CASSPNPTGNYGYTF,TGTGCCAGTAGCCCCAACCCGACAGGGAACTATGGCTACACCTTC
TRBJ2-2,-,TRBV5-6,TRBD1,CASSFFLGTGDGELFF,TGTGCCAGCAGCTTCTTCTTAGGGACAGGGGACGGGGAGCTGTTTTTT